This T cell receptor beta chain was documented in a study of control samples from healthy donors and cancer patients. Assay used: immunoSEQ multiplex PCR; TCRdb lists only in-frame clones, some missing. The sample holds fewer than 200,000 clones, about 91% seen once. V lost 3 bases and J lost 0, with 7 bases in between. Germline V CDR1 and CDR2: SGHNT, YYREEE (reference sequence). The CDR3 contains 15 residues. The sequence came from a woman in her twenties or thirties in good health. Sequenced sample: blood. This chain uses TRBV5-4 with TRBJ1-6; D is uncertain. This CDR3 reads CASSWTTSYNSPLHF. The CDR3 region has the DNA TGTGCCAGCAGCTGGACTACCTCCTATAATTCACCCCTCCACTTT.